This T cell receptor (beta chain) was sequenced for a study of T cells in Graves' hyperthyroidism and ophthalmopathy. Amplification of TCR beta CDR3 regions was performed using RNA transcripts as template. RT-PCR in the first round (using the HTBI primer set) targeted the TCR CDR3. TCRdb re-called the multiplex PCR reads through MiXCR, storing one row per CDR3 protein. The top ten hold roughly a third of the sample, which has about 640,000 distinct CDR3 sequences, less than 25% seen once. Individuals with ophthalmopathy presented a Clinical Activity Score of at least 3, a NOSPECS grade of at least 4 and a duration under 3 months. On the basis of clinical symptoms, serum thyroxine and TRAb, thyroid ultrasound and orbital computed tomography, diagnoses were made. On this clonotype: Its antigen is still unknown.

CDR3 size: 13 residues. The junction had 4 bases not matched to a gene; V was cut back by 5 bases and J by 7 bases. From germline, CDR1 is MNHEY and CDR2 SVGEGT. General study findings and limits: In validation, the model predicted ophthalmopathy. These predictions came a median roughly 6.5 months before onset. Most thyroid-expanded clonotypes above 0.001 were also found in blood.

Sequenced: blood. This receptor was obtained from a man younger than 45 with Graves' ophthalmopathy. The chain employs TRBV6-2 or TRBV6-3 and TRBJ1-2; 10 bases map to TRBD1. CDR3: CASSDRDRGGYTF. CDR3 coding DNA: TGTGCCAGCAGTGACCGGGACAGGGGTGGCTACACCTTC.